This T cell receptor beta chain was sequenced in a study of blood T cell repertoires in COVID-19. Study information: Nucleic acid was either cDNA or gDNA, and it came from T cells, B-cell-depleted T cells, or PBMCs.

This clone was seen ten or more times. As processed by the authors: How many nucleated cells were present was estimated from reference gene primer amplification. TCRdb's table, derived via immunoSEQ multiplex PCR, lists solely in-frame clones and lacks some. For V, J and clone size, that table is used; D and trimming come from the DNA. The table includes approximately 300,000 clones, 85% to 90% detected once. Between the trimmed V and J ends, which lost 5 bases and 4 bases, there was a span of 11 bases. Germline values: CDR1 SGHVS, CDR2 FNYEAQ. CDR3 length equals 14 residues. The clonotype comes from a woman aged 18-29 years who had recovered from COVID-19. The sample comprised PBMCs or T cells enriched from blood (not recorded which). The chain links TRBV7-6 to TRBJ2-2; D is ambiguous. The CDR3, as DNA: TGTGCCAGCAGCCTCCGACCGGGCACCGGGGAGCTGTTTTTT. Encoded protein: CASSLRPGTGELFF.